The 23 T cell receptor beta chains below come from one sample, sequenced in a study of neoadjuvant nivolumab and ipilimumab in lung cancer. Sequenced by immunoSEQ multiplex PCR; TCRdb stores in-frame clones only, minus some. The top ten hold roughly 4.5% of the sample, which has approximately 30,000 clones, about nine tenths seen once. The sample here was peripheral blood, taken after neoadjuvant nivolumab, alone or with ipilimumab, at or shortly before surgery. These receptors all come from an adult with non-small cell lung cancer.

This clone was seen once. The chain recombines TRBV6-6 with TRBJ1-6; D is ambiguous. CDR3 length: 15 amino acids. The ends were cut back, 2 bases at V and 8 bases at J, with 13 bases in the middle. Germline CDR1 MNHNY, CDR2 SVGAGI (reference sequence). Written as DNA, the CDR3 is TGTGCCAGCAGTTACGGGTATGGAATGGATTCACCCCTCCACTTT. Its protein is CASSYGYGMDSPLHF.

The V gene is TRBV7-9, the J gene TRBJ2-1; 10 bases fit TRBD2. The V segment lost 11 bases and the J segment 7 bases; nucleotides outside the gene matches: 17. CDR3 length: 16 amino acids. CDR1 and CDR2 (germline): SEHNR, FQNEAQ (reference sequence). CDR3 region: CAATTGSGGAGNEQFF. In DNA form, the CDR3 reads TGTGCCGCCACCACTGGAAGCGGGGGGGCAGGGAATGAGCAGTTCTTC.

The V gene is TRBV6-6, the J gene TRBJ2-2, with TRBD1 matching over 7 bases. Losses at the gene ends were 6 bases for V and 1 base for J; bases not matched to a gene: 2. This CDR3 is 14 amino acids long. Germline loops: CDR1 MNHNY, CDR2 SVGAGI (reference sequence). The CDR3 sequence is CASRDRLNTGELFF. The CDR3 nucleotides read TGTGCCAGCAGGGACAGGTTGAACACCGGGGAGCTGTTTTTT.

This chain connects TRBV25-1 to TRBJ1-3; the D gene is possibly TRBD1 (5 bases). CDR1 is MGHDK and CDR2 is SYGVNS in the germline V gene. The CDR3 runs to 13 residues. Deletions cut 9 bases from V and 2 bases from J, with 11 bases between. In DNA, the CDR3 is TGTGCCAGTTCCTCGGGACCTGGAAACACCATATATTTT. Residues: CASSSGPGNTIYF.

This rearrangement joins TRBV2 to TRBJ2-5; D call uncertain. Trimming took 4 bases from V and 0 from J, leaving 6 bases between them. Per the germline V gene, CDR1 is SNHLY and CDR2 is FYNNEI. The CDR3 covers 13 residues. CDR3 amino acids: CASSGNYQETQYF. CDR3 bases: TGTGCCAGCAGTGGGAACTACCAAGAGACCCAGTACTTC. The variable domain in full, with the rest retrieved from reference TRBV2 and TRBJ2-5, is EPEVTQTPSHQVTQMGQEVILRCVPISNHLYFYWYRQILGQKVEFLVSFYNNEISEKSEIFDDQFSVERPDGSNFTLKIRSTKLEDSAMYFCASSGNYQETQYFGPGTRLLVL.

In this sample, this clone turned up once. The V gene is TRBV2, the J gene TRBJ1-5; 7 bases align to TRBD1. Germline-derived CDR1 and CDR2 are SNHLY and FYNNEI. V gave up 5 bases and J gave up 3 bases; unmatched junction bases: 7. CDR3 size: 15 residues. CDR3 in DNA: TGTGCCAGCAGTACCCAGGGGGGGCCCAATCAGCCCCAGCATTTT. Its protein product is CASSTQGGPNQPQHF. Complete variable domain (other parts from reference TRBV2 and TRBJ1-5): EPEVTQTPSHQVTQMGQEVILRCVPISNHLYFYWYRQILGQKVEFLVSFYNNEISEKSEIFDDQFSVERPDGSNFTLKIRSTKLEDSAMYFCASSTQGGPNQPQHFGDGTRLSIL.

The chain links TRBV11-2 to TRBJ2-4; TRBD1 might be the D (6 bases). CDR1 and CDR2 (germline): SGHAT, FQNNGV. CDR3 size: 13 residues. Trimming removed 0 bases from V and 9 bases from J, with 9 bases in between. This CDR3 is CASSLDRGGIQYF. CDR3 in DNA: TGTGCCAGCAGCTTAGACAGGGGCGGCATTCAGTACTTC.

The chain's CDR3 is CASSGSDRLYNSPLHF. CDR3 coding DNA: TGCGCCAGCAGCGGTTCGGACAGGCTCTATAATTCACCCCTCCACTTT. The chain uses TRBV5-1 and TRBJ1-6; 7 bases are a match to TRBD1. The CDR3 has 16 residues. Looked up from germline, CDR1 is SGHRS and CDR2 is YFSETQ. Trimming took 4 bases from V and 3 from J; bases not matched to a gene: 7.

V is TRBV7-6 and J is TRBJ2-5, with 8 bases matching TRBD1. After removal of 5 bases from V and 5 bases from J, the junction contained 4 bases not matched to a gene. Germline V gives CDR1 SGHVS, CDR2 FNYEAQ. The CDR3 contains 13 residues. CDR3: CASSGQGRETQYF. The CDR3, as DNA: TGTGCCAGCAGCGGACAGGGACGTGAGACCCAGTACTTC.

This clone was observed once. The sample has other DNA sequences that encode this CDR3 too. The gene calls are TRBV5-1 and TRBJ1-1, with a tentative D call TRBD1 (6 bases). The germline gives CDR1 SGHRS, CDR2 YFSETQ. The CDR3 covers 14 residues. V gave up 3 bases and J gave up 1 base, with 10 bases separating them. CDR3 loop: CASSSGQPNTEAFF. CDR3 DNA: TGCGCCAGCAGCTCGGGACAACCGAACACTGAAGCTTTCTTT.

The rearrangement links TRBV5-4 to TRBJ2-1, with 8 bases fitting TRBD2. With V trimmed by 3 bases and J by 8 bases, 4 bases remained unmatched. The germline gives CDR1 SGHNT, CDR2 YYREEE (reference sequence). The CDR3 sequence is 13 residues long. The CDR3 DNA reads TGTGCCAGCAGCTCGGGACTAGGGGATGAGCAGTTCTTC. It translates to CASSSGLGDEQFF.

V gene TRBV28 combines with J gene TRBJ2-7, with D possibly being TRBD1 (5 bases). V dropped 7 bases and J dropped 2 bases, with 9 bases sitting between them. The CDR3 spans 12 residues. Germline V gene data show CDR1 as MDHEN and CDR2 as SYDVKM. CDR3: CASTTDTYEQYF. CDR3 in DNA: TGTGCCAGCACGACAGACACCTACGAGCAGTACTTC.

The rearrangement uses TRBV28 and TRBJ1-3; D is unclear. The V end was cut by 2 bases, the J end by 4 bases, with 3 bases between. In germline, CDR1 is MDHEN, CDR2 SYDVKM. The CDR3 sequence is 12 residues long. CDR3: CASSLRGNTIYF. CDR3 DNA sequence: TGTGCCAGCAGTTTAAGGGGAAACACCATATATTTT. Full variable domain (outside the CDR3, taken from reference TRBV28 and TRBJ1-3): DVKVTQSSRYLVKRTGEKVFLECVQDMDHENMFWYRQDPGLGLRLIYFSYDVKMKEKGDIPEGYSVSREKKERFSLILESASTNQTSMYLCASSLRGNTIYFGEGSWLTVV.

The CDR3 coding sequence is TGTGCCAGCTCACCGAGAAGACAGGGGGCGAACACTGAAGCTTTCTTT. Translation gives CASSPRRQGANTEAFF. The chain joins TRBV18 to TRBJ1-1; 10 positions agree with TRBD1. This CDR3 has 16 amino acids. Germline V lookup: CDR1 KGHSH, CDR2 LQKENI. V lost 3 bases to trimming and J lost 1 base; unmatched junction nucleotides: 5.

The chain joins TRBV14 to TRBJ2-2, with TRBD2 matching 8 bases. The V gene's germline CDR1 is SGHDN and CDR2 FVKESK. This CDR3 spans 16 amino acids. V was pared by 4 bases and J by 2 bases, with 6 bases of the junction left unmatched. The CDR3 DNA reads TGTGCCAGCAGCCCCTCCGGGGGGGCTAACACCGGGGAGCTGTTTTTT. Translation gives CASSPSGGANTGELFF. Complete variable domain (other parts from reference TRBV14 and TRBJ2-2): EAGVTQFPSHSVIEKGQTVTLRCDPISGHDNLYWYRRVMGKEIKFLLHFVKESKQDESGMPNNRFLAERTGGTYSTLKVQPAELEDSGVYFCASSPSGGANTGELFFGEGSRLTVL.

This chain links TRBV15 with TRBJ2-7, with D unresolved. V lost 0 bases and J lost 2, with 5 bases in between. The germline CDR1 and CDR2 sequences are LNHNV and YYDKDF (reference sequence). CDR3 length: 13 residues. In DNA form, the CDR3 reads TGTGCCACCAGCAGAGATTTAGCCTACGAGCAGTACTTC. This gives the protein CATSRDLAYEQYF.

The V and J genes are TRBV5-1 and TRBJ1-4; a weak D match, TRBD1 (5 bases). The CDR3 contains 15 residues. CDR1 SGHRS and CDR2 YFSETQ come from the germline V gene. Trimming stripped 1 base from V and 7 bases from J, with 14 bases between. CDR3 amino acids: CASSLNGRGGEKLFF. CDR3 in DNA: TGCGCCAGCAGCTTGAATGGGAGGGGAGGTGAAAAACTGTTTTTT.

CDR3 sequence (DNA): TGTGCCAGCAGTTTAGGAGGCCAAGAGACCCAGTACTTC. This translates into CASSLGGQETQYF. J is TRBJ2-5 and V is TRBV28; possible D gene TRBD2, 5 bases. The CDR3 has 13 residues. The V and J ends lost 2 bases and 1 base respectively, with 5 bases between them. Looked up from germline, CDR1 is MDHEN and CDR2 is SYDVKM.

The rearrangement uses TRBV9 and TRBJ2-3; D gene ambiguous. The germline CDR1 and CDR2 sequences are SGDLS and YYNGEE. The V gene lost 2 bases and the J gene lost 0 bases, with 7 bases spanning the gap. This CDR3 comprises 14 residues. In nucleotides, the CDR3 is TGTGCCAGCAGCGTTAGCACTAGCACAGATACGCAGTATTTT. Protein sequence: CASSVSTSTDTQYF.

This clone was counted a few times. The gene calls are TRBV29-1 and TRBJ1-2; maybe TRBD1 (6 bases). Germline values: CDR1 SQVTM, CDR2 ANQGSEA. The CDR3 sequence is 14 residues long. V lost 8 bases to trimming and J lost 4 bases, with 20 bases between them. The CDR3 region has the DNA TGCAGCACGGACAGCCCGGCGTCGAGCTATGGCTACACCTTC. Its translation is CSTDSPASSYGYTF.

The J gene is TRBJ2-5, the V gene TRBV6-5, with D perhaps TRBD2 (5 bases). V gave up 8 bases and J gave up 2 bases, with 18 bases separating them. The V gene's germline CDR1 is MNHEY and CDR2 SVGAGI. The CDR3 length is 15 residues. CDR3 amino acids: CASRPTGIRQETQYF. CDR3 nucleotides: TGTGCCAGCCGCCCAACCGGGATTCGGCAAGAGACCCAGTACTTC.

V gene TRBV18 combines with J gene TRBJ2-7; possibly TRBD1 or TRBD2 for D (5 bases each). The germline V gene has CDR1 KGHSH and CDR2 LQKENI. V lost 2 bases, J lost 7 bases, and 15 bases lay in between. The CDR3 sequence is 14 residues long. The CDR3 region is CASSPAGQGLEQYF. The CDR3 DNA is TGTGCCAGCTCACCAGCGGGCCAGGGATTAGAGCAGTACTTC.

This chain uses TRBV9 with TRBJ2-7; maybe TRBD1 (6 bases). This CDR3 is built from 15 residues. Germline values: CDR1 SGDLS, CDR2 YYNGEE. Trimming cost V 0 bases and J 2 bases, with 12 bases left between them. This CDR3 reads CASSVGGGTPYEQYF. DNA for the CDR3: TGTGCCAGCAGCGTAGGAGGGGGAACACCCTACGAGCAGTACTTC.